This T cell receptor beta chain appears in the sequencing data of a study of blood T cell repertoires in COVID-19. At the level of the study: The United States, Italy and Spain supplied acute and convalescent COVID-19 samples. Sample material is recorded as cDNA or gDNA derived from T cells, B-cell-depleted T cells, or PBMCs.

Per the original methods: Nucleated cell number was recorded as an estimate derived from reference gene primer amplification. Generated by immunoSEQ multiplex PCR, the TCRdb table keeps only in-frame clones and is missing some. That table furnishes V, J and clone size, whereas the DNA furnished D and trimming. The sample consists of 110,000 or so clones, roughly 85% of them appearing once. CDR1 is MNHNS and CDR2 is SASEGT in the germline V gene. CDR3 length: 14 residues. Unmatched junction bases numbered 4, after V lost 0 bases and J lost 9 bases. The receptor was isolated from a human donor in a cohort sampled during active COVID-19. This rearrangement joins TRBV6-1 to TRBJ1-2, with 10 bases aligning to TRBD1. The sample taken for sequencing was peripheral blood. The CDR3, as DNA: TGTGCCAGCAGTGAAGCCTGGGACAGGGGTAGCTACACCTTC. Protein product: CASSEAWDRGSYTF.